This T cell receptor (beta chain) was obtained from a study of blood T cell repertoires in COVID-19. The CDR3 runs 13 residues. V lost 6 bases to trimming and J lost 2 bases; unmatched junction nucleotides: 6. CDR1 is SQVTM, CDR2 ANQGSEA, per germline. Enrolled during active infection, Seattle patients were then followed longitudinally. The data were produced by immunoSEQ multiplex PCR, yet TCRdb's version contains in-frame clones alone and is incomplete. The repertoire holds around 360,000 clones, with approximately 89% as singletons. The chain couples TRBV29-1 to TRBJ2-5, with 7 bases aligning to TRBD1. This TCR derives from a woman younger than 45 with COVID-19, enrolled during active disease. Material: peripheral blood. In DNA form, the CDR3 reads TGCAGCGTGGGCGACAGGGTTCAAGAGACCCAGTACTTC. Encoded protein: CSVGDRVQETQYF.